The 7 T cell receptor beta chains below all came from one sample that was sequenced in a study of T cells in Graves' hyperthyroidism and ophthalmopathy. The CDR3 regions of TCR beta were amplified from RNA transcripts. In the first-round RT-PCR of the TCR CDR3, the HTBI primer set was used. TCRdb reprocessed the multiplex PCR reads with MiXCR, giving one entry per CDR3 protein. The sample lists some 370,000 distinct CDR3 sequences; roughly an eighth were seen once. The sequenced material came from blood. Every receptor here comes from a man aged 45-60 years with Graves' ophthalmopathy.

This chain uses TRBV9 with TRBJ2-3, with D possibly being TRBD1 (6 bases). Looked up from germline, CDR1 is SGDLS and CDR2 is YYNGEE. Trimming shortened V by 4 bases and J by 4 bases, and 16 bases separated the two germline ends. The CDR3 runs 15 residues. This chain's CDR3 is CASSPETGGPDTQYF. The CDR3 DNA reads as TGTGCCAGCAGCCCCGAGACTGGGGGCCCAGATACGCAGTATTTT.

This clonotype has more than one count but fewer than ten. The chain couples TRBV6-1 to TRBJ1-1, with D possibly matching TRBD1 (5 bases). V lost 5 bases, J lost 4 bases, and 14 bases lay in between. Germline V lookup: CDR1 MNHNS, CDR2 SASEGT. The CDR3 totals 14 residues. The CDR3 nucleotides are TGTGCCAGCAGTTCCCGGCCGGGGGTCACTGAAGCTTTCTTT. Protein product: CASSSRPGVTEAFF.

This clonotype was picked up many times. CDR3 residues: CASSLADSSYNSPLHF. The CDR3 DNA is TGTGCCAGCAGCTTGGCCGACAGCTCCTATAATTCACCCCTCCACTTT. The V gene is TRBV11-2, the J gene TRBJ1-6; a weak D match, TRBD1 (5 bases). CDR3 length equals 16 residues. V lost 3 bases to trimming and J lost 0 bases, with 9 bases between them. Germline V lookup: CDR1 SGHAT, CDR2 FQNNGV.

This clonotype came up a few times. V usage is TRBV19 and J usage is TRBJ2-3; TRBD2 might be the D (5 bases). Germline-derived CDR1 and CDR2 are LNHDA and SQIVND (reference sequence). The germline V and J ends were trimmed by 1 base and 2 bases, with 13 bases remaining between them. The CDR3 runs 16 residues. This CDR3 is CASSIVVRVSTDTQYF. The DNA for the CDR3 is TGTGCCAGTAGTATAGTGGTGCGGGTTTCCACAGATACGCAGTATTTT.

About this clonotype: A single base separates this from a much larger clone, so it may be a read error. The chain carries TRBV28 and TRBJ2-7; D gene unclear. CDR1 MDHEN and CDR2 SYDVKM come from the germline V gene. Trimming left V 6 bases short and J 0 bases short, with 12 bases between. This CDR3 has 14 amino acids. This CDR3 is CASSELVSSYEQYF. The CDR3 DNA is TGTGCCAGCAGCGAGCTGGTAAGCTCCTACGAGCAGTACTTC.

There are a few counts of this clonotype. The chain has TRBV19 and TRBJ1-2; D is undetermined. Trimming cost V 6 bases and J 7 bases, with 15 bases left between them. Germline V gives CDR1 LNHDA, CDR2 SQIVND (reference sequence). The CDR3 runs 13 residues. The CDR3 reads CASSFSSVSGYTF. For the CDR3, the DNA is TGTGCCAGTAGCTTCTCATCTGTTAGTGGCTACACCTTC.

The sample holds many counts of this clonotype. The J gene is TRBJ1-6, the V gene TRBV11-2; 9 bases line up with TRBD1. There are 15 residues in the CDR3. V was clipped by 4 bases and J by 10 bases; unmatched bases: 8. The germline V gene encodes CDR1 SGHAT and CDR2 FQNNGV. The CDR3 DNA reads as TGTGCCAGCAGCTGGGACAGGGCCACTCAGTCACCCCTCCACTTT. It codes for CASSWDRATQSPLHF.